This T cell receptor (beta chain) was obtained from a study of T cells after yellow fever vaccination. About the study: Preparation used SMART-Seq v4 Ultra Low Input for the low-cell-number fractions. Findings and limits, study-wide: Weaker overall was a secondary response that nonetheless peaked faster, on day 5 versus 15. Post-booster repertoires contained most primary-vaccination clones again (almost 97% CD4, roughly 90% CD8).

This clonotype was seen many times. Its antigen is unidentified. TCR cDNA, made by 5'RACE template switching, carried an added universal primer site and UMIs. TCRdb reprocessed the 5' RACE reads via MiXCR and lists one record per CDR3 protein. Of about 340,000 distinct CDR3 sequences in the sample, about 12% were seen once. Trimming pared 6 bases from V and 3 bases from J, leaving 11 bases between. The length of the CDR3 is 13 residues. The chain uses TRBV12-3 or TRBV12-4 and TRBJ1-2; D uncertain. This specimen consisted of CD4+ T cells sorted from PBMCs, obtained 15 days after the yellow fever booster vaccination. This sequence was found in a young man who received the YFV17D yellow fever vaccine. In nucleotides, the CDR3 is TGTGCCAGCAGCCCCCGGGGAGACTATGGCTACACCTTC. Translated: CASSPRGDYGYTF.